These 24 T cell receptor beta chains were sequenced from one sample in a study of Ad26.COV2.S vaccination and SARS-CoV-2 variants. Produced via immunoSEQ multiplex PCR; TCRdb's table is partial and in-frame only. The table lists approximately 400,000 clones, about 91% of them singletons, with 3.9% in the top ten. Specimen: peripheral blood, collected after recovery from COVID-19. Source of these receptors: a human donor who had recovered from COVID-19.

The chain uses TRBV7-8 and TRBJ1-3; 8 nucleotides match TRBD1. The V gene end was trimmed by 4 bases and the J gene end by 3 bases; junction bases not matched to a gene: 5. The CDR3 covers 15 residues. Germline V CDR1 and CDR2: SGHVS, FQNEAQ. CDR3 DNA: TGTGCCAGCAGCTCCCGGACAGGGTTTGGAAACACCATATATTTT. This translates into CASSSRTGFGNTIYF.

The rearrangement links TRBV5-8 to TRBJ2-7, with D perhaps TRBD1 or TRBD2 (6 bases each). This CDR3 is built from 13 residues. Deletions cut 5 bases from V and 5 bases from J, with 14 bases between. Germline CDR1 is SGHTS and CDR2 is YDEGEE. The CDR3 here is CASRLTGAHEQYF. In DNA form, the CDR3 reads TGTGCCAGCAGGCTGACGGGGGCTCACGAGCAGTACTTC.

A single count supports this clone. For the CDR3, the DNA is TGTGCCAGCAGTCCCCGGGACGAGGGATCACCCCTCCACTTT. This sequence encodes CASSPRDEGSPLHF. This rearrangement joins TRBV27 to TRBJ1-6; possibly TRBD1 for D (5 bases). Germline V gene data show CDR1 as MNHEY and CDR2 as SMNVEV (reference sequence). V lost 5 bases, J lost 10 bases, and 15 bases lay in between. The CDR3 spans 14 residues.

Concerning this clone: Relative to the germline gene, one junction end is altered; a read error may explain this. CDR3 loop: CASSLAAGGPGNEQFF. The DNA of the CDR3 is TGTGCTAGCAGCTTAGCGGCGGGGGGGCCGGGCAATGAGCAGTTCTTC. This sequence joins TRBV7-7 and TRBJ2-1, with 9 positions matching TRBD2. The CDR3 has 16 amino acids. Germline values: CDR1 SSHAT, CDR2 FNYEAQ (reference sequence).

Of note for this clone: Other DNA sequences in this sample translate to the same CDR3. The chain carries TRBV4-2 and TRBJ1-2; no firm D call. Trimming left V 0 bases short and J 2 bases short, with 7 bases between. The CDR3 is made up of 14 amino acids. CDR1 is LGHNA and CDR2 is YNFKEQ in the germline V gene. The CDR3 region is CASSQDLGNYGYTF. As DNA, the CDR3 is TGTGCCAGCAGCCAAGATCTGGGAAACTATGGCTACACCTTC.

The chain joins TRBV18 to TRBJ2-5; the D is unclear. In germline, CDR1 is KGHSH, CDR2 LQKENI. Trimming stripped 5 bases from V and 3 bases from J, with 4 bases between. This CDR3 is built from 11 residues. In nucleotides, the CDR3 is TGTGCCAGCTCAGCGAAAGAGACCCAGTACTTC. It codes for CASSAKETQYF.

There are a few counts of this clone. This sequence joins TRBV7-9 and TRBJ2-1, with D possibly TRBD2 on 6 matching bases. Germline-derived CDR1 and CDR2 are SEHNR and FQNEAQ (reference sequence). The CDR3 runs 16 residues. V lost 6 bases and J 0 bases, leaving 15 bases between the germline ends. The CDR3 reads CASSTGDGSSYNEQFF. The CDR3 DNA is TGTGCCAGCAGTACGGGGGACGGGAGCTCCTACAATGAGCAGTTCTTC.

The J gene is TRBJ2-3, the V gene TRBV7-9, with a possible D match to TRBD1 (5 bases). There are 15 residues in the CDR3. The germline gives CDR1 SEHNR, CDR2 FQNEAQ (reference sequence). Trimming left V 1 base short and J 4 bases short, with 12 bases between. The CDR3 DNA reads TGTGCCAGCAGCTTAGGCAGGGATGGGTCAGATACGCAGTATTTT. Translated: CASSLGRDGSDTQYF.

The chain combines TRBV15 with TRBJ1-1; no reliable D call. CDR3 size: 14 residues. Germline V gene sequence: CDR1 LNHNV, CDR2 YYDKDF (reference sequence). The V and J ends lost 1 base and 6 bases respectively, with 12 bases between them. The CDR3 is CATSRAQKPAEAFF. The CDR3 DNA is TGTGCCACCAGCAGAGCACAAAAGCCCGCTGAAGCTTTCTTT.

This clone turned up a few times. J is TRBJ1-1 and V is TRBV6-1, with 7 bases that match TRBD1. Germline CDR1 MNHNS, CDR2 SASEGT. The length of the CDR3 is 15 residues. The J segment lost 4 bases and the V segment lost 0 bases, leaving 5 bases of the junction unmatched. This chain's CDR3 is CASSEAQGGGTEAFF. CDR3 DNA sequence: TGTGCCAGCAGTGAAGCCCAGGGGGGGGGCACTGAAGCTTTCTTT.

The chain combines TRBV3-1 (or the pseudogene TRBV3-2) with TRBJ1-1; maybe TRBD1 (5 bases). Trimming took 1 base from V and 1 from J, leaving 16 bases between them. This CDR3 comprises 17 residues. Germline V lookup: CDR1 LGHDT, CDR2 YNNKEL (reference sequence). CDR3 region: CASSQGLGTFGNTEAFF. CDR3 nucleotides: TGTGCCAGCAGCCAAGGCCTTGGGACCTTCGGGAACACTGAAGCTTTCTTT.

This sequence joins TRBV27 and TRBJ2-7, with TRBD1 matching over 10 bases. Germline loops: CDR1 MNHEY, CDR2 SMNVEV (reference sequence). The V and J ends lost 5 bases and 0 bases, in that order; junction bases with no gene match: 4. The CDR3 spans 15 residues. CDR3 protein: CASSIGQGGSYEQYF. CDR3 nucleotides: TGTGCCAGCAGTATCGGACAGGGGGGCTCCTACGAGCAGTACTTC.

J is TRBJ1-1 and V is TRBV5-1; TRBD1 is a possible D gene (5 bases). V shed 0 bases and J shed 4 bases, with 10 bases lying between them. Germline loops: CDR1 SGHRS, CDR2 YFSETQ. The length of the CDR3 is 14 residues. CDR3 bases: TGCGCCAGCAGCTTGGTCGGGGGGACCACTGAAGCTTTCTTT. Its protein is CASSLVGGTTEAFF. Full variable domain (remainder filled in from reference TRBV5-1 and TRBJ1-1): KAGVTQTPRYLIKTRGQQVTLSCSPISGHRSVSWYQQTPGQGLQFLFEYFSETQRNKGNFPGRFSGRQFSNSRSEMNVSTLELGDSALYLCASSLVGGTTEAFFGQGTRLTVV.

CDR3 DNA sequence: TGTGCCAGCAGGACAGGGTGGGGGAACACTGAAGCTTTCTTT. Translating gives CASRTGWGNTEAFF. The chain joins TRBV27 to TRBJ1-1; TRBD1 agrees at 7 bases. Germline V gives CDR1 MNHEY, CDR2 SMNVEV (reference sequence). The CDR3 extends over 14 amino acids. J lost 1 base, V lost 6 bases, and 5 bases had no gene match.

This chain connects TRBV7-2 to TRBJ1-2; possible D gene TRBD1, 6 bases. The CDR3 spans 13 residues. V lost 5 bases and J lost 8, with 15 bases in between. Germline V CDR1 and CDR2: SGHTA, FQGNSA. This CDR3 is CASSPPFRGGYTF. The CDR3 DNA reads TGTGCCAGCAGCCCCCCGTTCAGGGGCGGCTACACCTTC.

This clone was picked up a small number of times. The rearrangement links TRBV7-9 to TRBJ1-3; D not resolved. Trimming removed 2 bases from V and 3 bases from J, with 11 bases in between. This CDR3 spans 15 amino acids. The germline V gene has CDR1 SEHNR and CDR2 FQNEAQ (reference sequence). Here the CDR3 DNA reads TGTGCCAGCAGCTTATCAGACGGCCATGGAAACACCATATATTTT. Its translation: CASSLSDGHGNTIYF.

The J gene is TRBJ1-4, the V gene TRBV7-7; D might be TRBD1 (5 bases). Germline CDR1 is SSHAT and CDR2 is FNYEAQ (reference sequence). Trimming left V 1 base short and J 3 bases short, with 12 bases between. CDR3 size: 16 residues. The CDR3: CASSLGTGTANEKLFF. In DNA, the CDR3 is TGTGCCAGCAGCTTAGGGACCGGGACGGCTAATGAAAAACTGTTTTTT.

This chain connects TRBV7-6 to TRBJ1-1, with TRBD1 as a possible D gene (5 bases). The germline CDR1 and CDR2 sequences are SGHVS and FNYEAQ. V was pared by 2 bases and J by 4 bases, with 23 bases between. CDR3 length: 18 amino acids. CDR3 DNA: TGTGCCAGCAGCTTATCGCGGCTAGTCGGGGCTCGGGGCACTGAAGCTTTCTTT. Protein sequence: CASSLSRLVGARGTEAFF.

The chain carries TRBV6-5 and TRBJ1-4; TRBD1 aligns across 7 bases. V gave up 8 bases and J gave up 0 bases; unmatched junction bases: 3. The CDR3 extends over 14 amino acids. CDR1 MNHEY and CDR2 SVGAGI come from the germline V gene. This chain's CDR3 is CASGGTATNEKLFF. The CDR3 coding sequence is TGTGCCAGCGGGGGGACAGCAACTAATGAAAAACTGTTTTTT.

The genes are TRBV4-1 and TRBJ2-1; D tentatively fits TRBD1 or TRBD2 (5 bases each). The CDR3 is made up of 12 amino acids. V was cut by 0 bases and J by 15 bases, with 12 bases left in between. CDR1 and CDR2 from the germline V gene are MGHRA and YSYEKL. The CDR3 region has the DNA TGCGCCAGCAGCCAAGAGGGGGAGAGGAGGTTCTTC. It yields the protein CASSQEGERRFF.

The gene calls are TRBV7-9 and TRBJ2-5, with D tentatively TRBD1 or TRBD2 (5 bases each). The ends were cut back, 6 bases at V and 5 bases at J, with 19 bases in the middle. This CDR3 has 15 residues. CDR1 SEHNR and CDR2 FQNEAQ come from the germline V gene (reference sequence). The CDR3 here is CASRSVGGSLETQYF. Written as DNA, the CDR3 is TGTGCCAGCAGATCAGTTGGGGGATCGCTTGAGACCCAGTACTTC.

This clone was picked up one time. The rearrangement joins TRBV29-1 to TRBJ2-1; tentatively, D is TRBD1 or TRBD2 (7 bases each). This CDR3 comprises 14 residues. CDR1 is SQVTM, CDR2 ANQGSEA, per germline. V was cut by 4 bases and J by 6 bases, with 16 bases left in between. CDR3 DNA sequence: TGCAGCGTTGTTATGACAGGGAGGGTCAATGAGCAGTTCTTC. Translating it yields CSVVMTGRVNEQFF.

In its sample, this clone was seen a few times. The chain recombines TRBV6-2 or TRBV6-3 with TRBJ1-1; TRBD1 matches at 9 bases. The CDR3 is made up of 14 amino acids. Losses at the gene ends were 1 base for V and 8 bases for J; bases not matched to a gene: 5. Per germline, CDR1 MNHEY and CDR2 SVGEGT. This chain's CDR3 is CASSYLMGQGEAFF. CDR3 nucleotide sequence: TGTGCCAGCAGTTACTTGATGGGACAGGGCGAAGCTTTCTTT.

This rearrangement joins TRBV12-3 or TRBV12-4 to TRBJ1-5; D might be TRBD1 (5 bases). Trimming cost V 6 bases and J 15 bases, with 18 bases left between them. The CDR3 extends over 12 amino acids. The CDR3 nucleotides read TGTGCCAGCAGGGGGCGGGGGATCCCATTGCATTTT. Protein: CASRGRGIPLHF.